Listed here are 26 T cell receptor beta chains from one sample, sequenced in a study of T cells in Graves' hyperthyroidism and ophthalmopathy. Amplification yielded TCR beta CDR3 regions, with RNA transcripts as the source. HTBI primers were used for first-round RT-PCR of the TCR CDR3. TCRdb redid the calling of the multiplex PCR reads with MiXCR, one entry per CDR3 protein. The sample lists some 600,000 distinct CDR3 sequences; around 14% were seen once. Sequencing input: blood. Receptor source: a woman under 40 with Graves' hyperthyroidism that later progressed to Graves' ophthalmopathy.

This clonotype has a count of ten or more. The rearrangement links TRBV6-1 to TRBJ1-3, with 7 bases that match TRBD1. Germline V CDR1 and CDR2: MNHNS, SASEGT. This CDR3 is built from 14 residues. Unmatched junction bases numbered 5, after V lost 5 bases and J lost 4 bases. The CDR3 here is CASSLRGQGNTIYF. The CDR3 bases are TGTGCCAGCAGTTTACGGGGACAGGGAAACACCATATATTTT.

This clonotype was seen a handful of times. J is TRBJ2-2 and V is TRBV19, with 11 positions matching TRBD2. The CDR3 has 17 amino acids. CDR1 is LNHDA and CDR2 is SQIVND in the germline V gene (reference sequence). After removal of 6 bases from V and 1 base from J, the junction contained 7 bases not matched to a gene. DNA for the CDR3: TGTGCCAGTAGGATGCCGGGACTAGCGGAGAACACCGGGGAGCTGTTTTTT. Its translation is CASRMPGLAENTGELFF.

This clonotype occurred many times. The chain combines TRBV7-9 with TRBJ2-2; 9 bases align to TRBD1. V shed 5 bases, J shed 5 bases, and the junction held 6 bases outside the gene matches. The CDR3 totals 15 residues. The germline V gene has CDR1 SEHNR and CDR2 FQNEAQ (reference sequence). CDR3 bases: TGTGCCAGCAGCCTAGGGGACAGGGAGACCGGGGAGCTGTTTTTT. It encodes CASSLGDRETGELFF.

This clonotype was picked up many times. The chain couples TRBV19 to TRBJ1-5; D ambiguous. Germline loops: CDR1 LNHDA, CDR2 SQIVND (reference sequence). With 5 bases removed from V and 1 base from J, the gap between germline ends came to 12 bases. CDR3 length: 15 residues. CDR3 protein: CASSRTTESNQPQHF. The CDR3 DNA reads as TGTGCCAGTAGTCGGACCACAGAGAGCAATCAGCCCCAGCATTTT.

This clonotype has more than one count but fewer than ten. The V gene is TRBV18, the J gene TRBJ2-2, with 15 bases identical to TRBD2. V lost 6 bases to trimming and J lost 3 bases; unmatched junction nucleotides: 5. There are 17 residues in the CDR3. Germline-derived CDR1 and CDR2 are KGHSH and LQKENI. CDR3 amino acids: CASSMGLAGGHTGELFF. The CDR3 region has the DNA TGTGCCAGCTCCATGGGACTAGCGGGAGGCCACACCGGGGAGCTGTTTTTT. Variable domain in full (rest from reference TRBV18 and TRBJ2-2): NAGVMQNPRHLVRRRGQEARLRCSPMKGHSHVYWYRQLPEEGLKFMVYLQKENIIDESGMPKERFSAEFPKEGPSILRIQQVVRGDSAAYFCASSMGLAGGHTGELFFGEGSRLTVL.

This chain uses TRBV5-1 with TRBJ2-3; D call uncertain. Germline V CDR1 and CDR2: SGHRS, YFSETQ. This CDR3 comprises 14 residues. Trimming removed 2 bases at V and 7 bases at J, with 14 bases between. Here the CDR3 reads CASSFGVSENTQYF. The CDR3 DNA reads TGCGCCAGCAGCTTTGGAGTGAGCGAAAATACGCAGTATTTT.

The rearrangement joins TRBV18 to TRBJ1-5, with D tentatively TRBD1 (6 bases). Per the germline V gene, CDR1 is KGHSH and CDR2 is LQKENI. V was trimmed by 3 bases and J by 7 bases, leaving 19 bases between them. This CDR3 comprises 16 residues. The CDR3 spells CASSPRGQGRSQPQHF. CDR3 nucleotides: TGTGCCAGCTCACCCCGGGGACAAGGTAGGAGCCAGCCCCAGCATTTT.

This clonotype has ten or more counts. J is TRBJ2-1 and V is TRBV20-1; TRBD2 agrees at 12 bases. V trimming: 7 bases; J trimming: 4 bases; junction bases outside the gene matches: 8. The CDR3 is 15 amino acids. Germline V gene lookup returns CDR1 DFQATT and CDR2 SNEGSKA (reference sequence). The CDR3 sequence is CSVPLTSGGYNEQFF. CDR3 in DNA: TGCAGTGTCCCTTTAACTAGCGGGGGGTACAATGAGCAGTTCTTC.

This rearrangement joins TRBV7-9 to TRBJ2-3; 10 bases align to TRBD2. The CDR3 runs to 16 residues. CDR1 and CDR2 (germline): SEHNR, FQNEAQ (reference sequence). The junction had 6 bases not matched to a gene; V was cut back by 1 base and J by 5 bases. For the CDR3, the DNA is TGTGCCAGCAGCTTAGTCCTAGCGGGAGCGGGAGATACGCAGTATTTT. This gives the protein CASSLVLAGAGDTQYF.

This clonotype has at least ten counts. The chain is built from TRBV6-2 or TRBV6-3 and TRBJ2-1; no reliable D call. The CDR3 totals 13 residues. Germline lookup yields CDR1 MNHEY and CDR2 SVGEGT. V gave up 10 bases and J gave up 5 bases, with 15 bases separating them. Written as DNA, the CDR3 is TGTGCCACCGGCCGTCAAGCAAACAATGAGCAGTTCTTC. Its protein is CATGRQANNEQFF.

Of note for this clonotype: Being one base from a much bigger clone, this may be a read error. CDR3 sequence: CASSYSTRGDYGYTF. In nucleotides, the CDR3 is TGTGCCAGCAGTTACTCTACAAGGGGCGACTATGGCTACACCTTC. This chain links TRBV6-5 with TRBJ1-2; maybe TRBD1 (5 bases). The V end was cut by 0 bases, the J end by 3 bases, with 11 bases between. Germline loops: CDR1 MNHEY, CDR2 SVGAGI. The CDR3 consists of 15 residues.

As concerns this clonotype: Since a much larger clone is just one base distant, this may be a read error. The chain links TRBV7-2 to TRBJ2-2; D ambiguous. Trimming pared 0 bases from V and 5 bases from J, leaving 4 bases between. This CDR3 has 13 residues. CDR1 and CDR2 from the germline V gene are SGHTA and FQGNSA. The CDR3 loop is CASSLAWTGELFF. As DNA, the CDR3 is TGTGCCAGCAGCTTAGCTTGGACCGGGGAGCTGTTTTTT.

This clonotype was recorded at least ten times. The rearrangement links TRBV3-1 to TRBJ1-2; D not resolved. Germline CDR1 and CDR2: LGHDT and YNNKEL (reference sequence). The V and J ends lost 4 bases and 4 bases respectively, with 10 bases between them. The CDR3 runs 13 residues. CDR3 loop: CASSRLVPYGYTF. For the CDR3, the DNA is TGTGCCAGCAGCCGGCTCGTGCCCTATGGCTACACCTTC.

There are many counts of this clonotype. The chain links TRBV2 to TRBJ1-4; D is ambiguous. V was shortened by 4 bases and J by 1 base, with 4 bases between the two germline ends. The germline CDR1 and CDR2 sequences are SNHLY and FYNNEI. The CDR3 runs to 13 residues. The CDR3 coding sequence is TGTGCCAGCAGTGCGGAAACTAATGAAAAACTGTTTTTT. It is translated as CASSAETNEKLFF.

This clonotype was seen only a few times. The V call is TRBV4-1, the J call TRBJ2-3; 9 nucleotides match TRBD1. This CDR3 has 16 residues. Germline-derived CDR1 and CDR2 are MGHRA and YSYEKL. V lost 0 bases to trimming and J lost 5 bases; unmatched junction nucleotides: 6. The CDR3 nucleotides are TGCGCCAGCAGCCAAGATGGGACAGGGAAGAAAGATACGCAGTATTTT. Amino acids: CASSQDGTGKKDTQYF.

Ten or more counts support this clonotype. The chain is built from TRBV12-3 or TRBV12-4 and TRBJ2-2, with a tentative D call TRBD1 (6 bases). V gave up 5 bases and J gave up 4 bases, with 14 bases separating them. The CDR3 loop spans 15 amino acids. The DNA for the CDR3 is TGTGCCAGCAGTCCGGCAGGGGTGGGCACCGGGGAGCTGTTTTTT. Its translation is CASSPAGVGTGELFF.

This clonotype was seen at least ten times. The genes are TRBV7-2 and TRBJ1-2, with no clear D. V lost 1 base and J lost 7, with 16 bases in between. This CDR3 is 15 amino acids long. Germline-derived CDR1 and CDR2 are SGHTA and FQGNSA. CDR3 DNA: TGTGCCAGCAGCTTAGGCGATGCAGGCATAGGTGGCTACACCTTC. Protein product: CASSLGDAGIGGYTF.

This clonotype was seen repeatedly, ten times or more. This sequence joins TRBV5-1 and TRBJ1-6; D may be TRBD1 (5 bases). V was clipped by 0 bases and J by 7 bases, with 8 bases between them. CDR1 is SGHRS and CDR2 is YFSETQ in the germline V gene. The CDR3 extends over 14 amino acids. The CDR3: CASSLGDGNSPLHF. CDR3 DNA: TGCGCCAGCAGCTTGGGGGACGGCAATTCACCCCTCCACTTT.

This clonotype was detected many times. The rearrangement joins TRBV14 to TRBJ2-7, with 8 bases that match TRBD1. The CDR3 has 13 amino acids. From germline, CDR1 is SGHDN and CDR2 FVKESK. Unmatched junction bases numbered 4, after V lost 3 bases and J lost 6 bases. CDR3 residues: CASSQGQAREQYF. The DNA of the CDR3 is TGTGCCAGCAGCCAGGGACAGGCTCGCGAGCAGTACTTC.

This clonotype was seen repeatedly, ten times or more. This chain connects TRBV30 to TRBJ1-1, with D hard to call. CDR1 is GTSNPN, CDR2 SVGIG, per germline (reference sequence). The CDR3 length is 12 residues. Trimming left V 2 bases short and J 7 bases short, with 11 bases between. The CDR3 nucleotides read TGTGCCTGGAGTCTCATGGCCTTTGAAGCTTTCTTT. Translated: CAWSLMAFEAFF.

This clonotype was counted between two and nine times. The V and J genes are TRBV4-1 and TRBJ1-4; weak D call: TRBD1 (5 bases). Germline V gene data show CDR1 as MGHRA and CDR2 as YSYEKL. Trimming stripped 8 bases from V and 7 bases from J, with 14 bases between. This CDR3 comprises 13 residues. CDR3 region: CASLGRGGEKLFF. For the CDR3, the DNA is TGCGCCAGCCTGGGGCGGGGTGGTGAAAAACTGTTTTTT.

This clonotype was counted at least ten times. V gene TRBV5-6 combines with J gene TRBJ2-3, with D tentatively TRBD2 (6 bases). The CDR3 is made up of 13 amino acids. V was trimmed by 4 bases and J by 6 bases, leaving 12 bases between them. From germline, CDR1 is SGHDT and CDR2 YYEEEE. The CDR3 reads CASSPASGDTQYF. CDR3 nucleotide sequence: TGTGCCAGCAGCCCCGCGAGCGGGGATACGCAGTATTTT.

This rearrangement joins TRBV20-1 to TRBJ1-1, with 7 bases lining up with TRBD1. CDR3 length equals 14 residues. The V and J ends lost 2 bases and 1 base, in that order; junction bases with no gene match: 4. Germline V CDR1 and CDR2: DFQATT, SNEGSKA (reference sequence). CDR3 protein: CSARTRGKNTEAFF. CDR3 DNA sequence: TGCAGTGCTAGAACCAGGGGGAAGAACACTGAAGCTTTCTTT.

Many counts were recorded for this clonotype. The chain links TRBV27 to TRBJ1-5, with 7 bases matching TRBD1. This CDR3 is 15 amino acids long. In germline, CDR1 is MNHEY, CDR2 SMNVEV (reference sequence). V shed 5 bases and J 7 bases; nucleotides not matched to a gene: 11. CDR3 in DNA: TGTGCCAGCAGTCCGCGACAGGGTAGGTCGCAGCCCCAGCATTTT. Translating it yields CASSPRQGRSQPQHF.

Turning to this clonotype: A much more abundant neighbour one base away suggests this may be a read error. This chain uses TRBV6-2 or TRBV6-3 with TRBJ2-2; 7 positions match TRBD2. V shed 4 bases, J shed 4 bases, and the junction held 6 bases outside the gene matches. CDR1 and CDR2 (germline): MNHEY, SVGEGT. The CDR3 consists of 15 residues. The CDR3, as DNA: TGTGCCAGCAGTTTACTAGCGTTTATCACCGGGGAGCTGTTTTTT. This sequence encodes CASSLLAFITGELFF.

This clonotype appeared many times. The chain is built from TRBV19 and TRBJ1-4; D remains unclear. The germline V gene encodes CDR1 LNHDA and CDR2 SQIVND (reference sequence). The V and J ends lost 7 bases and 0 bases respectively, with 9 bases between them. This CDR3 has 14 amino acids. The CDR3 nucleotides read TGTGCCAGTAAAATGGAGGCAACTAATGAAAAACTGTTTTTT. Protein product: CASKMEATNEKLFF.